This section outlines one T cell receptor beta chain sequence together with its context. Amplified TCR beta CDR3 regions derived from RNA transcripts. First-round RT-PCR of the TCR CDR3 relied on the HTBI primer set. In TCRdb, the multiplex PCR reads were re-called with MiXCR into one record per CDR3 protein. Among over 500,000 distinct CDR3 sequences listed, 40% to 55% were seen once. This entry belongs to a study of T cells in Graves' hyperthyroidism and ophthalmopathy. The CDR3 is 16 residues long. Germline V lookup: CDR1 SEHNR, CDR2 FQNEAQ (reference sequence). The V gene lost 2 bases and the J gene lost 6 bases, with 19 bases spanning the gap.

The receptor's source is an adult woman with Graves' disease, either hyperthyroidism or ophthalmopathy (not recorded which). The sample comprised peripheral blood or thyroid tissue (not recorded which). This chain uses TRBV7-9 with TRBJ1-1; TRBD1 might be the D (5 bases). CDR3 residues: CASSLIIGGGKPEAFF. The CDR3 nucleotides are TGTGCCAGCAGCTTAATCATCGGGGGAGGGAAACCTGAAGCTTTCTTT.